One and the same sample provided the 13 T cell receptor beta chains below, sequenced in a study of blood T cell repertoires in COVID-19. TCRdb's table, derived via immunoSEQ multiplex PCR, lists solely in-frame clones and lacks some. The sample records around 70,000 clones, around 88% being singletons. The sample was peripheral blood. The origin of the receptors is a woman of 80 years or more with active or convalescent COVID-19.

This rearrangement joins TRBV7-2 to TRBJ1-2; TRBD1 is a possible D gene (6 bases). The CDR3 has 14 residues. Between the trimmed V and J ends, which lost 5 bases and 6 bases, there was a span of 16 bases. The germline V gene has CDR1 SGHTA and CDR2 FQGNSA. The CDR3 nucleotides are TGTGCCAGCAGCCCCCTGAGGGGGAGCAATGGCTACACCTTC. Translation gives CASSPLRGSNGYTF.

V usage is TRBV6-1 and J usage is TRBJ1-2, with D maybe TRBD1 (6 bases). This CDR3 contains 14 residues. V was shortened by 1 base and J by 0 bases, with 6 bases between the two germline ends. Germline CDR1 and CDR2: MNHNS and SASEGT. DNA of the CDR3: TGTGCCAGCAGTGAAGGACAGGCTAACTATGGCTACACCTTC. It specifies CASSEGQANYGYTF.

This chain links TRBV19 with TRBJ1-2, with 7 bases matching TRBD1. The junction had 7 bases not matched to a gene; V was cut back by 7 bases and J by 8 bases. The CDR3 runs to 12 residues. Germline loops: CDR1 LNHDA, CDR2 SQIVND (reference sequence). CDR3 in amino acids: CASTLTGRGYTF. The CDR3 nucleotides are TGTGCCAGTACCCTGACAGGGCGAGGCTACACCTTC. The variable domain in full, completed from reference TRBV19 and TRBJ1-2, reads DGGITQSPKYLFRKEGQNVTLSCEQNLNHDAMYWYRQDPGQGLRLIYYSQIVNDFQKGDIAEGYSVSREKKESFPLTVTSAQKNPTAFYLCASTLTGRGYTFGSGTRLTVV.

This chain uses TRBV15 with TRBJ1-1, with D tentatively TRBD1 (6 bases). Germline CDR1 is LNHNV and CDR2 is YYDKDF (reference sequence). The CDR3 runs 15 residues. Trimming took off 5 bases at V and 1 base at J, with 14 bases between the two ends. The CDR3 bases are TGTGCCACCAGCTTCGTACAGGGCCCGAACACTGAAGCTTTCTTT. Encoded protein: CATSFVQGPNTEAFF. Looking up the rest from reference TRBV15 and TRBJ1-1 gives the full variable domain: DAMVIQNPRYQVTQFGKPVTLSCSQTLNHNVMYWYQQKSSQAPKLLFHYYDKDFNNEADTPDNFQSRRPNTSFCFLDIRSPGLGDTAMYLCATSFVQGPNTEAFFGQGTRLTVV.

The gene calls are TRBV15 and TRBJ2-3; D might be TRBD2 (6 bases). Germline CDR1 LNHNV, CDR2 YYDKDF (reference sequence). The CDR3 is 16 amino acids. Trimming took 1 base from V and 0 from J, leaving 11 bases between them. The CDR3 DNA follows: TGTGCCACCAGCAGAGGTGGCGGGGCTAGCACAGATACGCAGTATTTT. Translation gives CATSRGGGASTDTQYF.

On this clone: A read error may produce the germline difference seen at one junction end. The chain has TRBV5-1 and TRBJ1-2; TRBD1 matches at 11 bases. This CDR3 has 14 amino acids. CDR1 is SGHRS and CDR2 is YFSETQ in the germline V gene. CDR3 loop: CASTLGTGGHGYTF. The CDR3 DNA sequence: TGCGCCAGCACCTTGGGGACAGGGGGACATGGCTACACCTTC.

The chain joins TRBV7-2 to TRBJ1-2; D gene ambiguous. Per the germline V gene, CDR1 is SGHTA and CDR2 is FQGNSA. There are 13 residues in the CDR3. V gave up 3 bases and J gave up 0 bases, with 5 bases separating them. The CDR3 sequence is CASSLSANYGYTF. DNA of the CDR3: TGTGCCAGCAGCTTGTCAGCTAACTATGGCTACACCTTC.

V gene TRBV25-1 combines with J gene TRBJ1-1; perhaps TRBD1 as D (6 bases). The CDR3 consists of 14 residues. Germline V lookup: CDR1 MGHDK, CDR2 SYGVNS. Trimming left V 2 bases short and J 2 bases short, with 9 bases between. CDR3 bases: TGTGCCAGCAGTGAAAACAGGGATAACACTGAAGCTTTCTTT. Protein: CASSENRDNTEAFF.

The J gene is TRBJ1-3, the V gene TRBV19, with D tentatively TRBD1 (6 bases). Per germline, CDR1 LNHDA and CDR2 SQIVND (reference sequence). This CDR3 region has 14 residues. V lost 7 bases and J lost 3, with 13 bases in between. DNA for the CDR3: TGTGCCAGTAAGGCAGGGGATAGTGGAAACACCATATATTTT. Translated, it gives CASKAGDSGNTIYF.

The chain carries TRBV24-1 and TRBJ1-2; D is undetermined. Trimming pared 3 bases from V and 8 bases from J, leaving 12 bases between. The CDR3 is 13 amino acids. Germline values: CDR1 KGHDR, CDR2 SFDVKD. CDR3 in amino acids: CATSDPWQAGYTF. The CDR3 DNA reads as TGTGCCACCAGTGATCCCTGGCAGGCGGGCTACACCTTC.

The chain uses TRBV7-2 and TRBJ2-2; 11 bases map to TRBD2. V shed 5 bases and J 1 base; nucleotides not matched to a gene: 3. From germline, CDR1 is SGHTA and CDR2 FQGNSA. The CDR3 length is 16 residues. CDR3 DNA sequence: TGTGCCAGCAGCCTTCTAGCGGGGGGGAACACCGGGGAGCTGTTTTTT. Translated, it gives CASSLLAGGNTGELFF.

This chain uses TRBV5-6 with TRBJ1-3; 8 nucleotides agree with TRBD1. The germline CDR1 and CDR2 sequences are SGHDT and YYEEEE. This CDR3 comprises 16 residues. Germline trimming cut 5 bases from V and 0 bases from J; bases unmatched to any gene: 7. CDR3 amino acids: CASRLTGGLSGNTIYF. The DNA for the CDR3 is TGTGCCAGCAGACTAACAGGGGGACTCTCTGGAAACACCATATATTTT.

J is TRBJ1-4 and V is TRBV7-2; a possible D gene is TRBD1 (6 bases). The CDR3 runs to 14 residues. Germline CDR1 is SGHTA and CDR2 is FQGNSA. Trimming took off 5 bases at V and 8 bases at J, with 15 bases between the two ends. The CDR3 region is CASSAGQTGEKLFF. Written as DNA, the CDR3 is TGTGCCAGCAGCGCTGGACAGACGGGAGAAAAACTGTTTTTT.